The next 32 T cell receptor beta chains were all read from a single sample in a study of cytomegalovirus exposure and HLA in healthy donors. The PCR used 60 Vbeta and 13 Jbeta primers. The method was immunoSEQ multiplex PCR; TCRdb's version includes in-frame clones alone and lacks a portion of them. The sample has 99,000 or so clones, around 75% seen once; the top ten hold around 6.9%. Sequenced: PBMCs. The receptors were gathered from a man aged 25-45 years in good health and CMV-seropositive.

The V call is TRBV4-1, the J call TRBJ2-4; 7 nucleotides align to TRBD2. Germline CDR1 reads MGHRA; CDR2 reads YSYEKL. The CDR3 consists of 15 residues. The J segment lost 8 bases and the V segment lost 0 bases, leaving 7 bases of the junction unmatched. DNA of the CDR3: TGCGCCAGCAGCCAAGAAAGACTAGCCGCAGACATTCAGTACTTC. Amino acids: CASSQERLAADIQYF.

This clone has a single count. The chain combines TRBV4-1 with TRBJ2-7; a possible D gene is TRBD1 (6 bases). Trimming removed 4 bases at V and 1 base at J, with 11 bases between. The length of the CDR3 is 14 residues. Germline assignment: CDR1 MGHRA and CDR2 YSYEKL. CDR3 bases: TGCGCCAGCAGCCCTCTGACAGGTTCCTACGAGCAGTACTTC. Protein sequence: CASSPLTGSYEQYF.

The chain is built from TRBV30 and TRBJ1-2, with D perhaps TRBD1 (5 bases). The V end lost 4 bases, the J end lost 7 bases, and 10 bases lay between the germline ends. The CDR3 is 11 residues long. Germline V gene sequence: CDR1 GTSNPN, CDR2 SVGIG (reference sequence). CDR3 protein: CAWTQGGGYTF. CDR3 DNA: TGTGCCTGGACCCAGGGAGGTGGCTACACCTTC.

The chain employs TRBV29-1 and TRBJ2-5, with no clear D. There are 12 residues in the CDR3. The germline V gene has CDR1 SQVTM and CDR2 ANQGSEA. Trimming removed 4 bases at V and 0 bases at J, with 6 bases between. CDR3 region: CSVGHHQETQYF. CDR3 coding DNA: TGCAGCGTTGGACACCACCAAGAGACCCAGTACTTC.

This sequence joins TRBV7-2 and TRBJ2-3; 13 bases fit TRBD2. With 0 bases clipped from V and 4 bases from J, the junction kept 7 bases outside the gene matches. The germline gives CDR1 SGHTA, CDR2 FQGNSA. CDR3 length: 18 residues. This chain's CDR3 is CASSLAATSGGAPDTQYF. DNA for the CDR3: TGTGCCAGCAGCTTAGCTGCAACTAGCGGGGGGGCCCCAGATACGCAGTATTTT.

The gene calls are TRBV6-1 and TRBJ2-7, with 7 bases fitting TRBD1. Looked up from germline, CDR1 is MNHNS and CDR2 is SASEGT. With 0 bases clipped from V and 3 bases from J, the junction kept 5 bases outside the gene matches. This CDR3 has 15 residues. CDR3 nucleotide sequence: TGTGCCAGCAGTGAAGCGTACGGGACAGACTACGAGCAGTACTTC. It specifies CASSEAYGTDYEQYF.

The chain recombines TRBV7-2 with TRBJ2-7; the D gene is possibly TRBD2 (6 bases). V was trimmed by 1 base and J by 3 bases, leaving 10 bases between them. The CDR3 has 14 residues. Germline assignment: CDR1 SGHTA and CDR2 FQGNSA. CDR3 nucleotide sequence: TGTGCCAGCAGCTTAGGGGCGGGGAGCTACGAGCAGTACTTC. It yields the protein CASSLGAGSYEQYF.

This clone showed up just once. This sequence joins TRBV27 and TRBJ1-2; D possibly corresponds to TRBD1 (6 bases). Trimming pared 4 bases from V and 4 bases from J, leaving 10 bases between. Germline-derived CDR1 and CDR2 are MNHEY and SMNVEV (reference sequence). The CDR3 spans 13 residues. The DNA for the CDR3 is TGTGCCAGCAGTTACACAGGGACCTATGGCTACACCTTC. Protein: CASSYTGTYGYTF.

J is TRBJ2-5 and V is TRBV6-1; TRBD2 might be the D (6 bases). V was shortened by 2 bases and J by 2 bases, with 12 bases between the two germline ends. Germline CDR1 and CDR2: MNHNS and SASEGT. The CDR3 is 15 residues long. The CDR3 DNA is TGTGCCAGCAGTGAATGGAGGGGTTTTCAAGAGACCCAGTACTTC. Residues: CASSEWRGFQETQYF.

This clone has just one count. The same CDR3 is also encoded by other DNA sequences in this sample. J is TRBJ2-5 and V is TRBV5-6; a weak D match, TRBD1 (6 bases). The CDR3 consists of 13 residues. The V gene lost 3 bases and the J gene lost 2 bases, with 8 bases spanning the gap. Germline V gene data show CDR1 as SGHDT and CDR2 as YYEEEE. The CDR3 DNA reads TGTGCCAGCAGCTCGGGACAACAAGAGACCCAGTACTTC. As protein: CASSSGQQETQYF. Combining the CDR3 with reference TRBV5-6 and TRBJ2-5 gives the whole variable domain DAGVTQSPTHLIKTRGQQVTLRCSPKSGHDTVSWYQQALGQGPQFIFQYYEEEERQRGNFPDRFSGHQFPNYSSELNVNALLLGDSALYLCASSSGQQETQYFGPGTRLLVL.

This clone was picked up a small number of times. The genes are TRBV6-5 and TRBJ1-2; D unclear. Per the germline V gene, CDR1 is MNHEY and CDR2 is SVGAGI. Deletions cut 2 bases from V and 6 bases from J, with 13 bases between. The CDR3 is made up of 14 amino acids. The chain's CDR3 is CASSYNRGLNGYTF. Written as DNA, the CDR3 is TGTGCCAGCAGTTACAATCGGGGATTAAATGGCTACACCTTC.

This sequence joins TRBV7-9 and TRBJ1-5, with unresolved D. The CDR3 is made up of 15 amino acids. Germline V gene lookup returns CDR1 SEHNR and CDR2 FQNEAQ (reference sequence). The germline V and J ends were trimmed by 5 bases and 3 bases, with 14 bases remaining between them. The CDR3 sequence is CASSRGGSINQPQHF. CDR3 sequence (DNA): TGTGCCAGCAGCCGGGGAGGCAGTATCAATCAGCCCCAGCATTTT.

The rearrangement uses TRBV6-1 and TRBJ1-3; 7 nucleotides agree with TRBD1. The V gene end was trimmed by 0 bases and the J gene end by 4 bases; junction bases not matched to a gene: 3. Germline V gene sequence: CDR1 MNHNS, CDR2 SASEGT. This CDR3 has 15 amino acids. CDR3 bases: TGTGCCAGCAGTGAAGCAAGGGGGCGAGGAAACACCATATATTTT. It is translated as CASSEARGRGNTIYF.

V and J are TRBV15 and TRBJ2-5; D unclear. Trimming removed 0 bases from V and 1 base from J, with 6 bases in between. CDR1 is LNHNV and CDR2 is YYDKDF in the germline V gene (reference sequence). The CDR3 is 14 residues long. The CDR3 sequence: CATSRDLFQETQYF. Here the CDR3 DNA reads TGTGCCACCAGCAGAGATCTCTTCCAAGAGACCCAGTACTTC.

In the case of this clone: Other DNA sequences in this sample translate to the same CDR3. The rearrangement joins TRBV6-5 to TRBJ2-7; 9 bases fit TRBD1. Germline lookup yields CDR1 MNHEY and CDR2 SVGAGI. CDR3 length: 14 amino acids. Unmatched junction bases numbered 4, after V lost 5 bases and J lost 2 bases. Written as DNA, the CDR3 is TGTGCCAGCAGTAGACAGGGGGGAGCCTACGAGCAGTACTTC. This sequence encodes CASSRQGGAYEQYF.

V and J are TRBV2 and TRBJ1-2; D is possibly TRBD1 (5 bases). CDR1 is SNHLY and CDR2 is FYNNEI in the germline V gene. V lost 6 bases to trimming and J lost 4 bases, with 12 bases between them. The CDR3 totals 13 residues. DNA of the CDR3: TGTGCCAGCAGGCTCCAGGGTCCCTATGGCTACACCTTC. The encoded protein is CASRLQGPYGYTF.

This sequence joins TRBV7-2 and TRBJ1-2, with 9 bases aligning to TRBD1. Unmatched junction bases numbered 11, after V lost 5 bases and J lost 7 bases. Germline V CDR1 and CDR2: SGHTA, FQGNSA. This CDR3 contains 15 residues. CDR3 sequence (DNA): TGTGCCAGCAGCATCAGACAGGGGGTGTTTCGTGGCTACACCTTC. Its protein is CASSIRQGVFRGYTF.

V usage is TRBV6-1 and J usage is TRBJ1-5; 9 bases are shared with TRBD1. The CDR3 spans 15 residues. Germline V gives CDR1 MNHNS, CDR2 SASEGT. Losses at the gene ends were 2 bases for V and 5 bases for J; bases not matched to a gene: 4. The CDR3 sequence is CASSESWTGDQPQHF. CDR3 DNA sequence: TGTGCCAGCAGTGAATCTTGGACAGGGGATCAGCCCCAGCATTTT.

This chain uses TRBV30 with TRBJ2-2; tentative D call: TRBD1 (6 bases). Trimming left V 5 bases short and J 6 bases short, with 7 bases between. There are 11 residues in the CDR3. The V gene's germline CDR1 is GTSNPN and CDR2 SVGIG (reference sequence). CDR3 in DNA: TGTGCCTGGGCAGGGGCCGGGGAGCTGTTTTTT. It codes for CAWAGAGELFF.

At least ten counts were recorded for this clone. The rearrangement uses TRBV5-4 and TRBJ1-4; D might be TRBD1 (5 bases). Per the germline V gene, CDR1 is SGHNT and CDR2 is YYREEE (reference sequence). The V and J ends lost 0 bases and 5 bases respectively, with 8 bases between them. This CDR3 region has 14 residues. The CDR3 sequence is CASSLDRQNEKLFF. For the CDR3, the DNA is TGTGCCAGCAGCTTGGACAGGCAGAATGAAAAACTGTTTTTT. The full variable domain, its missing parts supplied by reference TRBV5-4 and TRBJ1-4, is ETGVTQSPTHLIKTRGQQVTLRCSSQSGHNTVSWYQQALGQGPQFIFQYYREEENGRGNFPPRFSGLQFPNYSSELNVNALELDDSALYLCASSLDRQNEKLFFGSGTQLSVL.

This sequence joins TRBV6-9 and TRBJ1-1; weak D call: TRBD1 (6 bases). This CDR3 has 17 residues. Germline V gene data show CDR1 as MNHGY and CDR2 as SVAAGI. V was shortened by 5 bases and J by 10 bases, with 29 bases between the two germline ends. The DNA of the CDR3 is TGTGCCAGCAGTCATCAGGGGAAGACACACTTAGGGGCAGGAGCTTTCTTT. Translation: CASSHQGKTHLGAGAFF.

V usage is TRBV29-1 and J usage is TRBJ1-1, with unresolved D. Germline CDR1 and CDR2: SQVTM and ANQGSEA. The CDR3 contains 12 residues. The germline V and J ends were trimmed by 2 bases and 1 base, with 5 bases remaining between them. The CDR3 DNA follows: TGCAGCGTTGAAATCAGGAACACTGAAGCTTTCTTT. This translates into CSVEIRNTEAFF.

The chain is built from TRBV19 and TRBJ2-2; possibly TRBD2 for D (7 bases). The CDR3 loop spans 19 amino acids. V gave up 5 bases and J gave up 4 bases, with 26 bases separating them. Germline loops: CDR1 LNHDA, CDR2 SQIVND (reference sequence). CDR3 protein: CASSPWDTKGGATTGELFF. The DNA for the CDR3 is TGTGCCAGTAGTCCCTGGGACACAAAGGGGGGGGCGACCACCGGGGAGCTGTTTTTT.

This clone was picked up a small number of times. The chain links TRBV7-9 to TRBJ1-4, with D maybe TRBD1 (5 bases). Trimming left V 4 bases short and J 5 bases short, with 11 bases between. Germline CDR1 reads SEHNR; CDR2 reads FQNEAQ (reference sequence). The CDR3 has 14 residues. CDR3 amino acids: CASSSQGVNEKLFF. The DNA of the CDR3 is TGTGCCAGCAGCTCGCAGGGTGTAAATGAAAAACTGTTTTTT.

This clone was recorded a few times. This chain joins TRBV5-1 and TRBJ2-3, with 8 nucleotides matching TRBD2. The ends lost 1 base at V and 5 bases at J; junction bases unmatched: 6. This CDR3 region has 15 residues. The germline gives CDR1 SGHRS, CDR2 YFSETQ. The CDR3 region has the DNA TGCGCCAGCAGCTTGCGGGGGGGGCGTGGAGATACGCAGTATTTT. Translating it yields CASSLRGGRGDTQYF.

J is TRBJ2-7 and V is TRBV30; TRBD1 might be the D (6 bases). Germline V gene data show CDR1 as GTSNPN and CDR2 as SVGIG (reference sequence). The CDR3 sequence is 13 residues long. Trimming took 8 bases from V and 0 from J, leaving 14 bases between them. The CDR3 loop reads CAGGRDTSYEQYF. The CDR3 DNA is TGTGCCGGGGGCCGGGACACCTCCTACGAGCAGTACTTC.

This clone was recorded a few times. The V and J genes are TRBV4-1 and TRBJ1-1; tentative D call: TRBD1 (6 bases). Germline V lookup: CDR1 MGHRA, CDR2 YSYEKL. Between the trimmed V and J ends, which lost 4 bases and 1 base, there was a span of 10 bases. This CDR3 spans 14 amino acids. The CDR3 reads CASSPLDRNTEAFF. The CDR3 coding sequence is TGCGCCAGCAGCCCCCTGGACAGGAACACTGAAGCTTTCTTT.

The chain joins TRBV19 to TRBJ1-5; 8 positions agree with TRBD1. V dropped 9 bases and J dropped 5; count of bases not matched to a gene: 18. CDR3 length: 17 amino acids. Germline V gene lookup returns CDR1 LNHDA and CDR2 SQIVND (reference sequence). DNA of the CDR3: TGTGCCAGCCTTAAATCCGGGACAGGTCTCTTTTATCAGCCCCAGCATTTT. Encoded protein: CASLKSGTGLFYQPQHF.

The gene calls are TRBV9 and TRBJ2-2, with 11 nucleotides matching TRBD1. The V and J ends lost 1 base and 4 bases, in that order; junction bases with no gene match: 9. This CDR3 contains 18 residues. From germline, CDR1 is SGDLS and CDR2 YYNGEE. The CDR3: CASSVSRTGGLSTGELFF. CDR3 coding DNA: TGTGCCAGCAGCGTAAGTAGGACAGGGGGCCTCAGCACCGGGGAGCTGTTTTTT.

The chain couples TRBV6-5 to TRBJ1-4, with TRBD1 identical over 7 bases. The length of the CDR3 is 15 residues. Germline V gene lookup returns CDR1 MNHEY and CDR2 SVGAGI. V was pared by 5 bases and J by 6 bases, with 9 bases of the junction left unmatched. The CDR3 loop reads CASSRLQGLDEKLFF. DNA for the CDR3: TGTGCCAGCAGTCGACTACAGGGGCTGGATGAAAAACTGTTTTTT.

This rearrangement joins TRBV2 to TRBJ1-4, with D possibly TRBD1 on 6 matching bases. Germline-derived CDR1 and CDR2 are SNHLY and FYNNEI. The CDR3 spans 15 residues. V was clipped by 4 bases and J by 8 bases, with 17 bases between them. The CDR3 region has the DNA TGTGCCAGCAGTGGGGGCACAGGGATCTGGGAAAAACTGTTTTTT. It codes for CASSGGTGIWEKLFF.

The chain combines TRBV19 with TRBJ1-6; perhaps TRBD1 as D (6 bases). The CDR3 sequence is 16 residues long. Germline lookup yields CDR1 LNHDA and CDR2 SQIVND (reference sequence). V gave up 8 bases and J gave up 9 bases, with 23 bases separating them. CDR3 sequence: CASSTTYRVRGSPLHF. The CDR3 nucleotides are TGTGCCAGTTCTACTACCTACAGGGTTAGGGGTTCACCCCTCCACTTT.